The source of this T cell receptor (beta chain) is a study of shared clonotypes between healthy human individuals. Study conclusions and caveats: Estimated clonotype richness was generally higher in naive than memory subsets. Shared clonotypes: 4.5% to 5% naive CD4, around 4% naive CD8, around 2.4% memory CD4, under 0.45% memory CD8. An expected dependence of interdonor clonotype sharing on sequencing depth was noted.

Regarding this clone: The antigen remains undetermined.

Naive CD8 cells lacked CD45RO, underwent positive selection for CCR7 and left out terminally differentiated effector memory CD45RA+ cells. The method was immunoSEQ multiplex PCR; TCRdb's version includes in-frame clones alone and lacks a portion of them. Here the sample spans about 2,100,000 clones, 93% being singletons. This CDR3 spans 16 amino acids. V was trimmed by 5 bases and J by 3 bases, leaving 17 bases between them. Germline V gives CDR1 MNHEY, CDR2 SMNVEV (reference sequence). Sequencing was carried out using naive CD8+ T cells from PBMCs. This chain connects TRBV27 to TRBJ2-1; D is perhaps TRBD2 (6 bases). This clonotype was obtained from a man between 18 and 29 years old in good health. Some clones in this sample may be carry-over from other donors' samples. CDR3 region: CASSPSERALYNEQFF. DNA for the CDR3: TGTGCCAGCAGTCCCTCGGAGCGGGCTCTCTACAATGAGCAGTTCTTC.